This paragraph reports one T cell receptor beta chain. The J segment lost 9 bases and the V segment lost 1 base, leaving 4 bases of the junction unmatched. CDR1 is MNHNS and CDR2 is SASEGT in the germline V gene. The CDR3 runs 13 residues. The data originate from a study of cytomegalovirus exposure and HLA in healthy donors. Method: immunoSEQ multiplex PCR; TCRdb's copy keeps in-frame clones and lacks some. The sample contains 150,000 or so clones, approximately 90% of which appear only once. Sequenced: PBMCs. The rearrangement joins TRBV6-1 to TRBJ2-7, with TRBD2 identical over 9 bases. The receptor was isolated from a woman aged 25 to 39 in good health and CMV-seronegative. CDR3 coding DNA: TGTGCCAGCAGTGAAGGGACTAGCGTGGGGCAGTACTTC. Residues: CASSEGTSVGQYF.